This record covers a single T cell receptor (beta chain). The antigen this receptor binds is unknown. Qualities for individual bases were not recorded, and no much larger clone is one base off. TCRbeta CDR3 regions were amplified from genomic DNA using the immunoSEQ Assay, a bias-controlled multiplex PCR. From the authors' description of their analysis: The number of nucleated cells in each sample was estimated by amplification of reference gene primers within the assay. To quantify the absolute abundance of each unique TCRbeta CDR3 rearrangement, sequence reads were collapsed and filtered. For each sample, productive Simpson clonality was calculated as the square root of Simpson's diversity index over productive rearrangements. Imported from immuneACCESS, the table was reduced by TCRdb to in-frame sequences with V and J called. These copies leave out some clones; in studies compared against another copy, an unresolved V gene accounts for under half, and the cause of the remainder is not known. Clone size and the V and J calls come from that table; the DNA yielded D and trimming. The sample data list 330,000 or so clones, and 87% of these were observed just once. The ten top clones hold around 10% of the sample.

The entry originates in a study of blood T cell repertoires in COVID-19 (TCRdb year 2020). Some background on the complete study: Collaborator samples came from the United States, Italy and Spain and covered acute and convalescent phases of COVID-19. The repertoires were released in a freely available public database meant as a resource for research on the immune response to SARS-CoV-2. Samples were obtained from the ongoing ImmuneRACE study (first 160 participants) and from about 1,300 subjects provided by 6 global collaborators. The dataset comprised deeply sampled blood TCRbeta repertoires from subjects exposed to, actively infected with, or recovered from COVID-19. Where HLA class I and class II types were available, the types were taken from metadata supplied by the sample provider, not from assay-based typing. The material from the prospective study consisted of cDNA or gDNA derived from T cells, B-cell-depleted T cells, or PBMCs. The sample metadata nearly always contained a de-identified subject ID, COVID-19 status, age in years and sex.

Counted from cysteine to phenylalanine, this CDR3 has 14 amino acids. Only the CDR3 region is kept as DNA, spanning 42 bases read in frame from base 1. As encoded in the germline V gene, CDR1 is KGHDR while CDR2 is SFDVKD. At the junction V is shortened by 4 bases and J by 5 bases, with 10 bases in between. On the study overall, not on this receptor specifically: The quantity of clinical and demographic metadata differed by source and by participant and was supplied without curation.

One collaborating source in Seattle enrolled patients during active infection and followed them longitudinally through the course of disease. Collaborating institutions collected whole blood in K2EDTA tubes following their own protocols. For TCRbeta analysis, collaborators shipped samples in one of three forms: frozen whole blood, isolated PBMCs, or DNA extracted from either of those sample types. Input material: peripheral blood. The V and J segments used are TRBV24-1 and TRBJ2-2, with TRBD2 perhaps the D gene, on 5 matching bases. This receptor was identified in a man younger than 45 with COVID-19, enrolled during active disease. Here the CDR3 is given as CATSDTTRTGELFF. In nucleotides, the sequence is TGTGCCACCAGTGACACTACTAGAACCGGGGAGCTGTTTTTT.